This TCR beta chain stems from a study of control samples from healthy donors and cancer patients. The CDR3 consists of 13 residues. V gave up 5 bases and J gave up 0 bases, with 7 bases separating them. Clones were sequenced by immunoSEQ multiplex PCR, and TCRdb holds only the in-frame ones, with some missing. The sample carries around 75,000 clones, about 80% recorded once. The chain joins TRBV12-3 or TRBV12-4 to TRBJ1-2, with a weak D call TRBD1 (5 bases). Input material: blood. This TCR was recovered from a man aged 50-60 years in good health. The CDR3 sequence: CASSRTTNYGYTF. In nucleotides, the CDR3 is TGTGCCAGCAGTAGGACAACTAACTATGGCTACACCTTC.